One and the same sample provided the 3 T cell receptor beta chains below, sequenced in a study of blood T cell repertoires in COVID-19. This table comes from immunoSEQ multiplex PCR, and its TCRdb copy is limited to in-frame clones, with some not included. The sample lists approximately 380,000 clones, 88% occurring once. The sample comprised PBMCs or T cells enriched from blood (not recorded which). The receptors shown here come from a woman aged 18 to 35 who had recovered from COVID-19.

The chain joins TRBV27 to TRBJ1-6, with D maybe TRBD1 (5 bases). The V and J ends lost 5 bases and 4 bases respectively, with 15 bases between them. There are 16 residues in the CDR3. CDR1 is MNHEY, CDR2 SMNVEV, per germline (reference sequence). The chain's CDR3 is CASSPDPGGYNSPLHF. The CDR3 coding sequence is TGTGCCAGCAGTCCCGATCCGGGGGGTTATAATTCACCCCTCCACTTT.

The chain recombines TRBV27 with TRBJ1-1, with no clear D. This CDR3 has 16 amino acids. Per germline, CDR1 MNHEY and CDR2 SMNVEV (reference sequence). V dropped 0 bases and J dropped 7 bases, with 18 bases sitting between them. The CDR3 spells CASSLSPPAGRFEAFF. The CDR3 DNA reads TGTGCCAGCAGTTTATCCCCACCGGCAGGCCGATTTGAAGCTTTCTTT.

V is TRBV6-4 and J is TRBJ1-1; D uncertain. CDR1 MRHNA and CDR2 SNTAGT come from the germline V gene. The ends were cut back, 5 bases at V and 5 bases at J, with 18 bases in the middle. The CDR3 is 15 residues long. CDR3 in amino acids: CASSPEGEGKTEAFF. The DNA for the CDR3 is TGTGCCAGCAGTCCAGAGGGTGAGGGAAAAACTGAAGCTTTCTTT.